This entry concerns a single T cell receptor beta chain. These data originate in a study of monozygotic twins with inflammatory bowel disease. Reanalyzing the 5' RACE reads, TCRdb keeps one entry per CDR3 protein, without DNA. The data show about 330,000 distinct CDR3 sequences, and the top ten clones hold approximately 2%. CDR1 is SGHVS, CDR2 FQNEAQ, per germline. This CDR3 region has 18 residues. This TCR derives from a human donor with ulcerative colitis or Crohn's disease, or a healthy co-twin of an affected twin (not recorded which). Sequencing was carried out using blood. The chain combines TRBV7-8 with TRBJ1-4; checking the TCRdb D call of TRBD1 is not possible without DNA. The CDR3 is CASSPDRDKGQIHEKLFF. The whole variable domain, filled in from reference TRBV7-8 and TRBJ1-4, reads GAGVSQSPRYKVAKRGQDVALRCDPISGHVSLFWYQQALGQGPEFLTYFQNEAQLDKSGLPSDRFFAERPEGSVSTLKIQRTQQEDSAVYLCASSPDRDKGQIHEKLFFGSGTQLSVL.